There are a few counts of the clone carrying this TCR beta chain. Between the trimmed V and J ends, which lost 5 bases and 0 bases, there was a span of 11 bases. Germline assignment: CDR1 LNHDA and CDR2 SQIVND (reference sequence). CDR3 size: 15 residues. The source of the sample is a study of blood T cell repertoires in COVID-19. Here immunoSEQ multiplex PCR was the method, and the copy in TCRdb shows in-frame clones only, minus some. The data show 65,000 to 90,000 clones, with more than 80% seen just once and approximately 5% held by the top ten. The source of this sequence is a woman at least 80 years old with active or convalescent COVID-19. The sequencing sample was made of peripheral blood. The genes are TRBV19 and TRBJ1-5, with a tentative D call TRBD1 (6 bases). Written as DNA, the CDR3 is TGTGCCAGTAGTCCCCAGACAGGTAGCAATCAGCCCCAGCATTTT. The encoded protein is CASSPQTGSNQPQHF.